Below, 25 T cell receptor beta chains from the same sample are listed, as sequenced in a study of cytomegalovirus exposure and HLA in healthy donors. The assay was immunoSEQ multiplex PCR, and TCRdb's table has in-frame clones only and misses some. The table lists 280,000 or so clones, around nine tenths of them singletons. The sequenced sample was PBMCs. These TCRs come from a woman aged 18-35 years in good health and CMV-seronegative.

The chain carries TRBV15 and TRBJ2-6, with TRBD1 identical over 7 bases. Germline assignment: CDR1 LNHNV and CDR2 YYDKDF (reference sequence). The CDR3 covers 16 residues. After removal of 3 bases from V and 4 bases from J, the junction contained 6 bases not matched to a gene. The CDR3 bases are TGTGCCACCAGCAGGGAACAGGGGTCCGGGGCCAACGTCCTGACTTTC. Its translation is CATSREQGSGANVLTF.

The chain employs TRBV10-3 and TRBJ1-2, with D unresolved. The length of the CDR3 is 12 residues. From germline, CDR1 is ENHRY and CDR2 SYGVKD. V was pared by 7 bases and J by 7 bases, with 13 bases between. CDR3 nucleotides: TGTGCCATCAATCCGCCAGGCGCTGGCTACACCTTC. This encodes CAINPPGAGYTF.

This chain uses TRBV5-4 with TRBJ2-5; D is perhaps TRBD2 (7 bases). Trimming stripped 0 bases from V and 5 bases from J, with 17 bases between. This CDR3 region has 16 residues. CDR1 SGHNT and CDR2 YYREEE come from the germline V gene (reference sequence). The CDR3 loop reads CASSLDHRAGEETQYF. CDR3 DNA sequence: TGTGCCAGCAGCTTGGATCACAGGGCGGGAGAGGAGACCCAGTACTTC.

The chain has TRBV18 and TRBJ1-2; TRBD1 agrees at 7 bases. The CDR3 covers 15 residues. In germline, CDR1 is KGHSH, CDR2 LQKENI. Trimming at V came to 3 bases and at J to 3 bases, leaving 7 bases not matched to a gene. CDR3 residues: CASSPLTGMDYGYTF. The CDR3 DNA reads TGTGCCAGCTCACCCTTGACAGGGATGGACTATGGCTACACCTTC.

The chain joins TRBV7-9 to TRBJ2-5; D possibly corresponds to TRBD2 (6 bases). Germline V lookup: CDR1 SEHNR, CDR2 FQNEAQ (reference sequence). Trimming took 5 bases from V and 7 from J, leaving 8 bases between them. The CDR3 is 11 residues long. This CDR3 reads CASSPGGTQYF. The CDR3 coding sequence is TGTGCCAGCAGCCCCGGGGGGACCCAGTACTTC.

The chain employs TRBV6-5 and TRBJ2-3; D is possibly TRBD1 (5 bases). The V end lost 3 bases, the J end lost 4 bases, and 17 bases lay between the germline ends. The CDR3 length is 16 residues. CDR1 is MNHEY, CDR2 SVGAGI, per germline. CDR3 amino acids: CASSYRLGVSPDTQYF. CDR3 DNA: TGTGCCAGCAGTTATCGTCTAGGGGTGTCGCCAGATACGCAGTATTTT.

This rearrangement joins TRBV5-1 to TRBJ2-7; tentative D call: TRBD2 (6 bases). V gave up 2 bases and J gave up 3 bases, with 12 bases separating them. CDR3 length equals 14 residues. The germline V gene encodes CDR1 SGHRS and CDR2 YFSETQ. CDR3 sequence (DNA): TGCGCCAGCAGCTTTTCGGGAGCCGACTACGAGCAGTACTTC. Its protein product is CASSFSGADYEQYF.

The CDR3 protein is CASSYSLNTEAFF. In nucleotides, the CDR3 is TGTGCCAGCAGTTACTCCTTGAACACTGAAGCTTTCTTT. The gene calls are TRBV6-5 and TRBJ1-1; unclear D gene. This CDR3 has 13 residues. Germline-derived CDR1 and CDR2 are MNHEY and SVGAGI. Between the trimmed V and J ends, which lost 0 bases and 0 bases, there was a span of 2 bases.

As DNA, the CDR3 is TGTGCCACCTTACCGACAGGGGGTCTGAACACTGAAGCTTTCTTT. Its protein is CATLPTGGLNTEAFF. The V gene is TRBV6-5, the J gene TRBJ1-1; 9 nucleotides line up with TRBD1. The V gene's germline CDR1 is MNHEY and CDR2 SVGAGI. Trimming cost V 10 bases and J 0 bases; bases outside gene matches: 9. This CDR3 is built from 15 residues.

The chain combines TRBV10-3 with TRBJ1-2; TRBD1 matches at 8 bases. J was trimmed by 4 bases and V by 5 bases; bases with no gene match: 3. CDR1 is ENHRY and CDR2 is SYGVKD in the germline V gene. This CDR3 contains 13 residues. The CDR3 sequence: CAISPGTGYGYTF. In DNA, the CDR3 is TGTGCCATCAGTCCCGGGACAGGCTATGGCTACACCTTC.

This clone has a handful of counts. The chain couples TRBV19 to TRBJ2-7; D not certain. Germline values: CDR1 LNHDA, CDR2 SQIVND (reference sequence). The CDR3 runs 13 residues. Deletions cut 3 bases from V and 5 bases from J, with 11 bases between. The CDR3: CASSMVNSNEQYF. The CDR3 coding sequence is TGTGCCAGTAGTATGGTTAATAGCAACGAGCAGTACTTC.

The V and J genes are TRBV5-1 and TRBJ2-7, with D maybe TRBD2 (5 bases). V gave up 4 bases and J gave up 0 bases, with 17 bases separating them. The CDR3 is made up of 16 amino acids. The germline CDR1 and CDR2 sequences are SGHRS and YFSETQ. CDR3 in amino acids: CASSPTGLDSSYEQYF. The CDR3 nucleotides read TGCGCCAGCAGCCCCACCGGACTTGATAGCTCCTACGAGCAGTACTTC. The whole variable domain, remainder taken from reference TRBV5-1 and TRBJ2-7, is KAGVTQTPRYLIKTRGQQVTLSCSPISGHRSVSWYQQTPGQGLQFLFEYFSETQRNKGNFPGRFSGRQFSNSRSEMNVSTLELGDSALYLCASSPTGLDSSYEQYFGPGTRLTVT.

The J gene is TRBJ2-7, the V gene TRBV11-2; TRBD1 agrees at 7 bases. This CDR3 contains 14 residues. V lost 3 bases to trimming and J lost 4 bases; unmatched junction nucleotides: 6. Germline V gene data show CDR1 as SGHAT and CDR2 as FQNNGV. DNA of the CDR3: TGTGCCAGCAGCTTGAGGTGGGACAGATACGAGCAGTACTTC. As protein: CASSLRWDRYEQYF.

The rearrangement uses TRBV28 and TRBJ2-7; 9 bases match TRBD1. CDR1 MDHEN and CDR2 SYDVKM come from the germline V gene. After removal of 5 bases from V and 1 base from J, the junction contained 3 bases not matched to a gene. The length of the CDR3 is 14 residues. The CDR3 sequence is CASSETGGSYEQYF. The DNA of the CDR3 is TGTGCCAGCAGTGAGACAGGGGGATCCTACGAGCAGTACTTC.

The chain uses TRBV27 and TRBJ2-7, with TRBD2 identical over 12 bases. Trimming cost V 1 base and J 3 bases; bases outside gene matches: 7. In germline, CDR1 is MNHEY, CDR2 SMNVEV (reference sequence). This CDR3 region has 17 residues. This CDR3 reads CASSLLGLAGSLYEQYF. CDR3 DNA sequence: TGTGCCAGCAGTTTATTGGGACTAGCGGGTTCCCTCTACGAGCAGTACTTC.

V gene TRBV9 combines with J gene TRBJ2-1; 9 bases map to TRBD2. CDR3 size: 16 residues. Germline V CDR1 and CDR2: SGDLS, YYNGEE. The V and J ends lost 4 bases and 4 bases, in that order; junction bases with no gene match: 9. CDR3 coding DNA: TGTGCCAGCAGCATACTAGGACTAGCGCAATACAATGAGCAGTTCTTC. Its protein is CASSILGLAQYNEQFF.

The genes are TRBV6-6 and TRBJ2-3; 8 nucleotides align to TRBD2. The length of the CDR3 is 15 residues. V lost 5 bases and J lost 6; bases outside the gene matches: 10. CDR1 and CDR2 (germline): MNHNY, SVGAGI (reference sequence). The CDR3 DNA follows: TGTGCCAGCAGTACCTTACTTAGCGGGACCGATACGCAGTATTTT. Its translation is CASSTLLSGTDTQYF.

The sample holds a few counts of this clone. CDR3 in amino acids: CASMLMTSGGTLDTQYF. In nucleotides, the CDR3 is TGTGCCAGCATGCTAATGACTAGCGGGGGAACCTTGGATACGCAGTATTTT. The J gene is TRBJ2-3, the V gene TRBV7-9; the match to TRBD2 covers 12 bases. V lost 7 bases and J lost 6; bases outside the gene matches: 14. This CDR3 contains 17 residues. Per germline, CDR1 SEHNR and CDR2 FQNEAQ (reference sequence).

The CDR3 here is CASMGLAGDGELFF. The CDR3 region has the DNA TGTGCCAGTATGGGACTAGCGGGAGATGGGGAGCTGTTTTTT. The V call is TRBV11-2, the J call TRBJ2-2; 14 bases align to TRBD2. Germline assignment: CDR1 SGHAT and CDR2 FQNNGV. V was clipped by 9 bases and J by 8 bases; unmatched bases: 5. CDR3 size: 14 residues.

Of note for this clone: Germline is not matched at one junction end, which may reflect a read error. V is TRBV7-7 and J is TRBJ2-5; possibly TRBD2 for D (6 bases). This CDR3 contains 15 residues. Germline V lookup: CDR1 SSHAT, CDR2 FNYEAQ (reference sequence). The CDR3 reads CASSMRDGRQETQYF. Here the CDR3 DNA reads TGTGCTAGCAGTATGCGGGACGGCCGACAAGAGACCCAGTACTTC.

V and J are TRBV4-3 and TRBJ1-1, with 8 bases fitting TRBD1. The germline gives CDR1 LGHNA, CDR2 YSLEER. This CDR3 contains 14 residues. Trimming at V came to 1 base and at J to 4 bases, leaving 2 bases not matched to a gene. CDR3 sequence reads: CASSQGQGTTEAFF. The CDR3 region has the DNA TGCGCCAGCAGCCAAGGACAGGGGACCACTGAAGCTTTCTTT.

The gene calls are TRBV19 and TRBJ1-5; D perhaps matches TRBD1 (5 bases). The CDR3 covers 18 residues. The V end lost 3 bases, the J end lost 1 base, and 19 bases lay between the germline ends. Per germline, CDR1 LNHDA and CDR2 SQIVND (reference sequence). The CDR3 protein is CASSIHTLGPGSNQPQHF. CDR3 in DNA: TGTGCCAGTAGTATCCACACCCTGGGGCCGGGCAGCAATCAGCCCCAGCATTTT.

This clone came up once. CDR3 nucleotide sequence: TGTGCCAGCAGTGGATCTAGCGGGGTGACCCAGTACTTC. It encodes CASSGSSGVTQYF. The gene calls are TRBV6-1 and TRBJ2-5; 9 positions agree with TRBD2. CDR1 MNHNS and CDR2 SASEGT come from the germline V gene. The CDR3 runs 13 residues. V gave up 4 bases and J gave up 7 bases; unmatched junction bases: 4.

The V gene is TRBV28, the J gene TRBJ2-3; TRBD2 matches 15 bases. With V trimmed by 5 bases and J by 4 bases, 1 base remained unmatched. CDR3 length equals 15 residues. Germline loops: CDR1 MDHEN, CDR2 SYDVKM. The CDR3 nucleotides are TGTGCCAGCAGTGGGACTAGCGGGAGGTCAGATACGCAGTATTTT. This gives the protein CASSGTSGRSDTQYF. Full variable domain (missing parts from reference TRBV28 and TRBJ2-3): DVKVTQSSRYLVKRTGEKVFLECVQDMDHENMFWYRQDPGLGLRLIYFSYDVKMKEKGDIPEGYSVSREKKERFSLILESASTNQTSMYLCASSGTSGRSDTQYFGPGTRLTVL.

The chain employs TRBV5-1 and TRBJ1-1; no clear D gene. Germline CDR1 SGHRS, CDR2 YFSETQ. Trimming stripped 4 bases from V and 3 bases from J, with 13 bases between. This CDR3 has 14 residues. CDR3 in amino acids: CASSVGSGDTEAFF. CDR3 nucleotide sequence: TGCGCCAGCAGCGTGGGGTCGGGAGACACTGAAGCTTTCTTT.